A single sample gave rise to the 27 T cell receptor beta chains below, sequenced in a study of T cell clonality in common variable immunodeficiency. The repertoire was sequenced with immunoSEQ multiplex PCR; TCRdb's copy has only in-frame clones and lacks some. The repertoire consists of about 52,000 clones, none detected only once. The sample comprised peripheral blood mononuclear cells. All receptors come from a person aged 18 to 70 in good health.

This clone has a count of ten or more. Partial CDR3 DNA: TGCAGCGTTGAAACACAGGGAGTCGATGGC. This sequence encodes CSVETQGVDG. The entire CDR3 is CSVETQGVDGYTF. The chain joins TRBV29-1 to TRBJ1-2, with D perhaps matching TRBD1 (6 bases). The sequenced fragment ends 3 residues before the CDR3 boundary, so the rest is inferred from the germline J gene. Germline CDR1 reads SQVTM; CDR2 reads ANQGSEA. Trimming took 2 bases from V and 6 from J, leaving 13 bases between them. The length of the CDR3 is 13 residues. Combining the CDR3 with reference TRBV29-1 and TRBJ1-2 gives the whole variable domain SAVISQKPSRDICQRGTSLTIQCQVDSQVTMMFWYRQQPGQSLTLIATANQGSEATYESGFVIDKFPISRPNLTFSTLTVSNMSPEDSSIYLCSVETQGVDGYTFGSGTRLTVV.

This clone was seen a handful of times. The sequenced fragment ends 3 residues before the CDR3 boundary, so the rest is inferred from the germline J gene. The chain uses TRBV30 and TRBJ1-1; maybe TRBD1 (6 bases). The V end was cut by 1 base, the J end by 6 bases, with 9 bases between. The CDR3 has 12 residues. CDR1 and CDR2 (germline): GTSNPN, SVGIG (reference sequence). CDR3 bases read: TGTGCCTGGAGTGGGGGGGGCCCTGAA. Its protein product is CAWSGGGPE. The whole CDR3 sequence is CAWSGGGPEAFF.

This clone occurred many times. The sequenced fragment ends 3 residues before the CDR3 boundary, so the rest is inferred from the germline J gene. The gene calls are TRBV28 and TRBJ2-7; 8 bases are shared with TRBD2. Trimming cost V 4 bases and J 2 bases; bases outside gene matches: 4. The CDR3 runs to 14 residues. Germline loops: CDR1 MDHEN, CDR2 SYDVKM. The chain's CDR3 is CASSSGGAAYEQYF. The sequenced part of the CDR3 DNA is TGTGCCAGCAGTTCCGGGGGGGCAGCCTACGAG. The variable domain in full, completed from reference TRBV28 and TRBJ2-7, reads DVKVTQSSRYLVKRTGEKVFLECVQDMDHENMFWYRQDPGLGLRLIYFSYDVKMKEKGDIPEGYSVSREKKERFSLILESASTNQTSMYLCASSSGGAAYEQYFGPGTRLTVT.

This clone was observed at least ten times. The CDR3 goes on 3 residues after the read ends, and that part is filled in from the germline J gene. This sequence joins TRBV28 and TRBJ1-4, with 7 bases that match TRBD1. The germline V gene has CDR1 MDHEN and CDR2 SYDVKM. The junction had 9 bases not matched to a gene; V was cut back by 8 bases and J by 6 bases. The CDR3 is made up of 14 amino acids. The sequenced CDR3 bases are TGTGCCAGCGGGGTAACAGGGGATCATGAAAAA. This codes for CASGVTGDHEK. The whole CDR3 reads CASGVTGDHEKLFF.

This clone was found many times. The read ends 3 residues before the CDR3 terminus; that terminus is restored from the germline J gene. The V call is TRBV20-1, the J call TRBJ2-1; 9 positions match TRBD1. This CDR3 comprises 16 residues. The germline gives CDR1 DFQATT, CDR2 SNEGSKA (reference sequence). The J segment lost 6 bases and the V segment lost 0 bases, leaving 9 bases of the junction unmatched. The CDR3 DNA, read in part, is TGCAGTGCTAGAGACCCCGGGACAGGGCCTACCAATGAG. The encoded protein is CSARDPGTGPTNE. The entire CDR3 sequence reads CSARDPGTGPTNEQFF.

This clone was seen many times. The sequenced fragment ends 3 residues before the CDR3 boundary, so the rest is inferred from the germline J gene. The rearrangement links TRBV5-1 to TRBJ1-1; unclear D gene. The CDR3 extends over 13 amino acids. Germline V lookup: CDR1 SGHRS, CDR2 YFSETQ. The germline V and J ends were trimmed by 0 bases and 3 bases, with 6 bases remaining between them. The CDR3 bases that were read are TGCGCCAGCAGCTTGGCAAGGTACACTGAA. Its translation: CASSLARYTE. The whole CDR3 sequence is CASSLARYTEAFF. The whole variable domain, filled in from reference TRBV5-1 and TRBJ1-1, reads KAGVTQTPRYLIKTRGQQVTLSCSPISGHRSVSWYQQTPGQGLQFLFEYFSETQRNKGNFPGRFSGRQFSNSRSEMNVSTLELGDSALYLCASSLARYTEAFFGQGTRLTVV.

There are many counts of this clone. The CDR3 end falls 3 residues outside the read, so it is completed with the germline J gene. Other DNA sequences in the sample encode the same CDR3. The chain has TRBV19 and TRBJ1-1; TRBD1 aligns across 9 bases. The CDR3 extends over 13 amino acids. Germline assignment: CDR1 LNHDA and CDR2 SQIVND (reference sequence). This CDR3 reads CASNTGTGTGAFF. Incomplete CDR3 DNA: TGTGCCAGTAACACTGGGACAGGGACAGGA.

This clone was recorded many times. The observed sequence ends 3 residues before the CDR3 terminus, with the missing tail filled in from the germline J gene. The chain has TRBV20-1 and TRBJ1-6; a weak D match, TRBD1 (6 bases). CDR3 size: 18 residues. Germline values: CDR1 DFQATT, CDR2 SNEGSKA (reference sequence). V lost 0 bases, J lost 7 bases, and 22 bases lay in between. CDR3 sequence reads: CSARDLGREAGENSPLHF. The sequenced CDR3 bases are TGCAGTGCTAGAGATCTGGGGAGAGAAGCAGGGGAGAATTCACCC.

The table lists this clone with many counts. The sequenced fragment ends 3 residues before the CDR3 boundary, so the rest is inferred from the germline J gene. The gene calls are TRBV29-1 and TRBJ1-1, with a possible D match to TRBD1 (5 bases). Germline V gene lookup returns CDR1 SQVTM and CDR2 ANQGSEA. Between the trimmed V and J ends, which lost 4 bases and 1 base, there was a span of 7 bases. There are 12 residues in the CDR3. The covered CDR3 bases are TGCAGCGTTGGACAGCCGAACACTGAA. Protein product: CSVGQPNTE. The whole CDR3 reads CSVGQPNTEAFF.

This clone was found a few times. The junction departs from the called germline gene at one end, perhaps through a read error. The read ends 3 residues early relative to the CDR3; the germline J gene fills the gap. The same CDR3 arises from other DNA sequences in this sample as well. The genes are TRBV7-8 and TRBJ2-1; no firm D call. The CDR3 is 14 residues long. Germline V CDR1 and CDR2: SGHVS, FQNEAQ. Partial CDR3 DNA: TGCGCCAGCAGCTCCCCGGTATCCTACAATGAG. It is translated as CASSSPVSYNE. The full CDR3 protein is CASSSPVSYNEQFF.

There are many counts of this clone. The read gets to within 3 residues of the CDR3 end, and the germline J gene fills in the rest. The V gene is TRBV7-7, the J gene TRBJ2-5, with TRBD1 as a possible D gene (6 bases). V was pared by 5 bases and J by 4 bases, with 14 bases between. Germline V CDR1 and CDR2: SSHAT, FNYEAQ (reference sequence). The CDR3 extends over 14 amino acids. The CDR3 spells CASSPGRGGETQYF. The part of the CDR3 DNA that was read is TGTGCCAGCAGCCCCGGCAGGGGTGGAGAGACC.

This clone was seen many times. The read falls 3 residues short of the CDR3 end, and the missing part is taken from the germline J gene. This chain links TRBV19 with TRBJ2-7, with TRBD2 matching over 7 bases. The CDR3 has 15 residues. Germline V gene lookup returns CDR1 LNHDA and CDR2 SQIVND (reference sequence). V was clipped by 4 bases and J by 4 bases; unmatched bases: 10. The sequenced CDR3 bases are TGTGCCAGTAGTACAACTAGCGCCGAGGGATACGAG. Translation: CASSTTSAEGYE. The full CDR3 protein reads CASSTTSAEGYEQYF.

This clone was detected ten times or more. The read gets to within 3 residues of the CDR3 end, and the germline J gene fills in the rest. The chain employs TRBV7-6 and TRBJ2-5; TRBD2 agrees at 8 bases. With V trimmed by 1 base and J by 4 bases, 2 bases remained unmatched. CDR3 length equals 14 residues. Germline CDR1 and CDR2: SGHVS and FNYEAQ. The CDR3 reads CASSLDLAGETQYF. The sequenced CDR3 bases are TGTGCCAGCAGCTTAGATCTAGCGGGAGAGACC.

Note on this clone: The read terminates 3 residues ahead of where the CDR3 ends, so the germline J gene completes it. This sequence joins TRBV30 and TRBJ1-4, with D maybe TRBD1 (5 bases). Germline loops: CDR1 GTSNPN, CDR2 SVGIG (reference sequence). CDR3 length: 15 amino acids. The CDR3 here is CACDGPYSGANVLFF. CDR3 bases read: TGTGCCTGCGACGGACCTTACTCTGGGGCCAACGTA.

On this clone: The CDR3 extends 3 residues past the end of the read, so its final part is completed from the germline J gene. The chain combines TRBV30 with TRBJ1-2, with TRBD1 as a possible D gene (5 bases). The germline V gene has CDR1 GTSNPN and CDR2 SVGIG (reference sequence). This CDR3 is built from 14 residues. The CDR3 bases that were read are TGTGCCTGGAGCTTCGGACTAGCGGGGGTTGAC. Translated: CAWSFGLAGVD. The whole CDR3 reads CAWSFGLAGVDYTF. The entire variable domain, with the rest obtained from reference TRBV30 and TRBJ1-2, is as follows: SQTIHQWPATLVQPVGSPLSLECTVEGTSNPNLYWYRQAAGRGLQLLFYSVGIGQISSEVPQNLSASRPQDRQFILSSKKLLLSDSGFYLCAWSFGLAGVDYTFGSGTRLTVV.

This clone was picked up many times. With the read ending 3 residues before the CDR3 end, the germline J gene is used to fill in that end. The rearrangement links TRBV5-1 to TRBJ2-5; D may be TRBD1 (6 bases). The CDR3 consists of 14 residues. V lost 0 bases and J 2 bases, leaving 8 bases between the germline ends. CDR1 SGHRS and CDR2 YFSETQ come from the germline V gene. The CDR3 here is CASSLDREQETQYF. Partial CDR3 DNA: TGCGCCAGCAGCTTGGACAGGGAACAAGAGACC.

This clone was seen ten or more times. Read data end 3 residues before the CDR3 end; the end is taken from the germline J gene. This chain connects TRBV16 to TRBJ2-7, with 7 bases matching TRBD1. This CDR3 comprises 14 residues. Germline V gives CDR1 KGHSY, CDR2 FQNENV. The J segment lost 3 bases and the V segment lost 4 bases, leaving 6 bases of the junction unmatched. CDR3 in amino acids: CASSRPGQLYEQYF. The CDR3 DNA, read in part, is TGTGCCAGCAGCCGACCGGGACAGCTCTACGAG. Looking up the rest from reference TRBV16 and TRBJ2-7 gives the full variable domain: GEEVAQTPKHLVRGEGQKAKLYCAPIKGHSYVFWYQQVLKNEFKFLISFQNENVFDETGMPKERFSAKCLPNSPCSLEIQATKLEDSAVYFCASSRPGQLYEQYFGPGTRLTVT.

This clone appeared many times. The sequenced fragment ends 3 residues before the CDR3 boundary, so the rest is inferred from the germline J gene. The chain is built from TRBV20-1 and TRBJ1-6; 9 bases map to TRBD1. This CDR3 comprises 15 residues. With 3 bases clipped from V and 7 bases from J, the junction kept 7 bases outside the gene matches. The germline V gene has CDR1 DFQATT and CDR2 SNEGSKA (reference sequence). The covered CDR3 bases are TGCAGTGCTAGGGATTCGGACAGGGGCAATTCACCC. Protein: CSARDSDRGNSP. The full CDR3 protein is CSARDSDRGNSPLHF.

This clone was found a few times. Read data end 3 residues before the CDR3 end; the end is taken from the germline J gene. The V and J genes are TRBV29-1 and TRBJ1-2, with 7 bases matching TRBD1. Looked up from germline, CDR1 is SQVTM and CDR2 is ANQGSEA. Trimming cost V 6 bases and J 3 bases; bases outside gene matches: 7. The CDR3 spans 13 residues. The covered CDR3 bases are TGCAGCGTCTGGGGACAGCAGGACTATGGC. The encoded protein is CSVWGQQDYG. The whole CDR3 is CSVWGQQDYGYTF.

On this clone: Sequencing ends 3 residues short of the CDR3 end; the germline J gene provides the rest. The rearrangement joins TRBV7-9 to TRBJ1-1; 8 bases are shared with TRBD1. With 5 bases clipped from V and 3 bases from J, the junction kept 8 bases outside the gene matches. This CDR3 is 15 amino acids long. Germline assignment: CDR1 SEHNR and CDR2 FQNEAQ (reference sequence). CDR3 loop: CASSPYRGSDTEAFF. Incomplete CDR3 DNA: TGTGCCAGCAGCCCGTACAGGGGGTCAGACACTGAA.

Many counts were recorded for this clone. The junction does not match germline at one end; this may be a read error. Read coverage stops 3 residues before the CDR3 terminus; the germline J gene supplies the remainder. The chain uses TRBV6-2 or TRBV6-3 and TRBJ1-1, with D possibly matching TRBD1 (6 bases). CDR3 length: 17 residues. Germline values: CDR1 MNHEY, CDR2 SVGEGT. The CDR3 bases that were read are TGTGCCAGCAATTACCCCCCCTCATCAGGGGTGGGGACTGAA. Its translation: CASNYPPSSGVGTE. The whole CDR3 is CASNYPPSSGVGTEAFF.

Many counts were recorded for this clone. The read falls 3 residues short of the CDR3 end, and the missing part is taken from the germline J gene. V and J are TRBV20-1 and TRBJ2-5; 8 bases are a match to TRBD1. V was pared by 3 bases and J by 4 bases, with 7 bases of the junction left unmatched. Germline loops: CDR1 DFQATT, CDR2 SNEGSKA (reference sequence). This CDR3 is built from 14 residues. The sequenced part of the CDR3 DNA is TGCAGTGCTAGGGTTAGCGGACAGGGAGAGACC. Protein: CSARVSGQGET. The entire CDR3 sequence reads CSARVSGQGETQYF.

This clone was observed at least ten times. The read halts 3 residues ahead of the CDR3 end, with the missing end drawn from the germline J gene. J is TRBJ1-6 and V is TRBV7-9; a possible D gene is TRBD1 (6 bases). In germline, CDR1 is SEHNR, CDR2 FQNEAQ (reference sequence). The CDR3 consists of 15 residues. Trimming shortened V by 5 bases and J by 7 bases, and 15 bases separated the two germline ends. CDR3 DNA, as far as it was read: TGTGCCAGCAGCCCCAGGGGCCAGGGGAATTCACCC. Its translation: CASSPRGQGNSP. The entire CDR3 protein is CASSPRGQGNSPLHF.

On this clone itself: The missing CDR3 end, 3 residues past where the read stops, is filled in from the germline J gene. The rearrangement links TRBV7-9 to TRBJ2-4; TRBD1 aligns across 8 bases. The CDR3 totals 13 residues. Germline CDR1 SEHNR, CDR2 FQNEAQ (reference sequence). The CDR3 bases that were read are TGTGCCAGCCGCCAGGGGGCATTCTATGGT. It encodes CASRQGAFYG. The entire CDR3 reads CASRQGAFYGQYF. Based on the CDR3 plus reference TRBV7-9 and TRBJ2-4, the full variable domain is DTGVSQNPRHKITKRGQNVTFRCDPISEHNRLYWYRQTLGQGPEFLTYFQNEAQLEKSRLLSDRFSAERPKGSFSTLEIQRTEQGDSAMYLCASRQGAFYGQYFGAGTRLSVL.

This clone was observed many times. Sequencing ends 3 residues short of the CDR3 end; the germline J gene provides the rest. The rearrangement uses TRBV20-1 and TRBJ2-2, with 7 bases that match TRBD2. The length of the CDR3 is 15 residues. Germline trimming cut 6 bases from V and 3 bases from J; bases unmatched to any gene: 10. Germline V gives CDR1 DFQATT, CDR2 SNEGSKA (reference sequence). CDR3 DNA, as far as it was read: TGCAGTGCCCCCCCAGAGCGGGGTTACACCGGGGAG. This gives the protein CSAPPERGYTGE. The CDR3 in full is CSAPPERGYTGELFF.

A word on this clone: The read halts 3 residues ahead of the CDR3 end, with the missing end drawn from the germline J gene. The rearrangement joins TRBV7-8 to TRBJ2-2; 7 bases are a match to TRBD2. This CDR3 has 18 residues. V trimming: 5 bases; J trimming: 0 bases; junction bases outside the gene matches: 12. Looked up from germline, CDR1 is SGHVS and CDR2 is FQNEAQ. The part of the CDR3 DNA that was read is TGTGCCAGCAGCCTTCCCCAGGAGGGAGGGGCGAACACCGGGGAG. Translated, it gives CASSLPQEGGANTGE. The complete CDR3 sequence is CASSLPQEGGANTGELFF.

Details on this clone: The CDR3 goes on 3 residues after the read ends, and that part is filled in from the germline J gene. The chain recombines TRBV7-6 with TRBJ2-3, with 8 nucleotides matching TRBD2. Germline assignment: CDR1 SGHVS and CDR2 FNYEAQ. This CDR3 spans 17 amino acids. J lost 4 bases, V lost 1 base, and 10 bases had no gene match. The sequenced part of the CDR3 DNA is TGTGCCAGCAGCTTAGGAGTTCTGCGGGGGGCCCCAGATACG. Its translation: CASSLGVLRGAPDT. The full CDR3 reads CASSLGVLRGAPDTQYF.